These T cell receptor beta chains were read from a single sample in a study of T-cell memory formation after mild COVID-19. From the 5' RACE reads, TCRdb called clonotypes with MiXCR, one entry per CDR3 protein. Of around 370,000 distinct CDR3 sequences in the sample, around a fifth are singletons; the top ten hold around 12%. The specimen sequenced was PBMCs or a T cell subset sorted from them (not recorded which). The receptors here all came from an adult woman who had mild COVID-19 (a few samples of this study predate the infection). Cell type and time point are not known. Each CDR3 is given with its conserved first and last residue. The D gene is left open where the match is weak. A clone size is listed for some rows: how often the clone was seen (once, few, many), or a class if it is expanded.

.	TRBV12-3/TRBV12-4	few	TRBJ2-2	TGTGCCAGCAGTACAGGGCCCCGAACCGGGGAGCTGTTTTTT	CASSTGPRTGELFF
TRBD2	TRBV7-3	.	TRBJ2-1	TGTGCCAGCAGCCCCCCTGGACTAGCGGGGGCCAATGAGCAGTTCTTC	CASSPPGLAGANEQFF
.	TRBV19	.	TRBJ2-6	TGTGCCAGTAGTCAGGGTGGTGGGGCCAACGTCCTGACTTTC	CASSQGGGANVLTF
TRBD1	TRBV5-1	few	TRBJ2-1	TGCGCCAGCAGACCCGGGACAGGGACATACAATGAGCAGTTCTTC	CASRPGTGTYNEQFF
TRBD2	TRBV12-3/TRBV12-4	.	TRBJ2-7	TGTGCCAGCAGCCCCGGTAGGGCGGGAGTTTACGAGCAGTACTTC	CASSPGRAGVYEQYF
.	TRBV12-2	once	TRBJ1-2	TGTGCAAGTCGCCTCATACAGACTGCAAACTATGGCTACACCTTC	CASRLIQTANYGYTF
TRBD1	TRBV12-3/TRBV12-4	.	TRBJ1-2	TGTGCCAGCAGCTCCGGACAGGGGACCTATGGCTACACCTTC	CASSSGQGTYGYTF
.	TRBV7-6	few	TRBJ2-7	TGTGCCAGCAGCTTAGCAGCAGCTTACGAGCAGTACTTC	CASSLAAAYEQYF
.	TRBV19	few	TRBJ2-6	TGTGCCAGTAGTATCGGGCGGTCTGGGGCCAACGTCCTGACTTTC	CASSIGRSGANVLTF
.	TRBV6-5	.	TRBJ2-6	TGTGCCAGCAGTTACAAATGGCAGACTGGGGCCAACGTCCTGACTTTC	CASSYKWQTGANVLTF
.	TRBV13	.	TRBJ2-3	TGTGCCAGCAGCTCCCCAGGGACCAGCACAGATACGCAGTATTTT	CASSSPGTSTDTQYF
TRBD1	TRBV3-1	.	TRBJ1-1	TGTGCCAGCAGCCAGTCCGGGACAGCGAACACTGAAGCTTTCTTT	CASSQSGTANTEAFF
TRBD1	TRBV11-2	.	TRBJ2-1	TGTGCCAGCAGCTTCTCCAGGGGGCCACGGTCCTCCTACAATGAGCAGTTATTC	CASSFSRGPRSSYNEQLF
TRBD2	TRBV7-3	.	TRBJ2-1	TGTGCCAGCAGCTTAGAGAGCGGCGGGAGGGCCAGAAATGAGCAGTTCTTC	CASSLESGGRARNEQFF
.	TRBV5-1	many	TRBJ2-3	TGCGCCAGCAGCCGGGCCGCCACAGATACGCAGTATTTT	CASSRAATDTQYF
TRBD2	TRBV5-1	many	TRBJ2-7	TGCGCCAGCAGCTTGGGTCCTAGCGGGCGATCTTACGAGCAGTACTTC	CASSLGPSGRSYEQYF
TRBD1	TRBV6-1	.	TRBJ1-3	TGTGCCAGCAGTGGGCGGGACAGCTTCCTCTCTGGAAACACCATATATTTT	CASSGRDSFLSGNTIYF
.	TRBV2	few	TRBJ2-7	TGTGCCAGCGGTGAGAGGGGAGGCTACGAGCAGTACTTC	CASGERGGYEQYF
TRBD2	TRBV6-6	.	TRBJ2-1	TGTGCCAGCAGTAGAAAAGTAGCGGGAGCTAGCCACAATGAGCAGTTCTTC	CASSRKVAGASHNEQFF
TRBD2	TRBV5-1	many	TRBJ2-1	TGCGCCAGCAGCTTGCGGGGGGAACAGGAGCAGTTCTTC	CASSLRGEQEQFF
.	TRBV21-1	few	TRBJ2-1	TGTGCCAGCAGCAAAGCTTTTGGACTAGCGGGGGGGAGGTCCTACAATGAGCAGTTCTTC	CASSKAFGLAGGRSYNEQFF
.	TRBV12-3/TRBV12-4	.	TRBJ1-1	TGTGCCAGCAGTTTAAGCATGAACACTGAAGCTTTCTTT	CASSLSMNTEAFF
.	TRBV7-9	.	TRBJ2-7	TGTGCCAGCAGCTTAACCCTCTCCTACGAGCAGTACTTC	CASSLTLSYEQYF
.	TRBV7-9	few	TRBJ2-1	TGTGCCAGCAGCCCGAGCAGCGCCAGCTCCTACAATGAGCAGTTCTTC	CASSPSSASSYNEQFF
TRBD1	TRBV7-6	.	TRBJ2-2	TGTGCCAGCAGCTTAGAGAGGGACAGGGTAACCGGGGAGCTGTTTTTT	CASSLERDRVTGELFF
.	TRBV6-6	once	TRBJ1-2	TGTGCCAGCATGCCCAGGGAGAGGTTCTATGGCTACACCTTC	CASMPRERFYGYTF
TRBD1	TRBV15	.	TRBJ2-7	TGTGCCACCAGCAGAGATTGGGGGACAGGGGGTGGTGGAGAGCAGTACTTC	CATSRDWGTGGGGEQYF
TRBD1	TRBV30	.	TRBJ1-2	TGTGCCTGGAGTGTACTATCGGGCAGGGGGGTAATTGGTGGCTACACCTTC	CAWSVLSGRGVIGGYTF
.	TRBV5-1	many	TRBJ2-7	TGCGCCAGCAGCTTGGCCAACGGGATGATTGAGCAGTACTTC	CASSLANGMIEQYF
TRBD2	TRBV4-3	.	TRBJ2-1	TGCGCCAGCAGCCGGGGACTAGCGGGAGGTCTTAATGAGCAGTTCTTC	CASSRGLAGGLNEQFF
.	TRBV7-8	.	TRBJ1-1	TGTGCCAGCAGCTTAGCGGGGCAGTTGAACACTGAAGCTTTCTTT	CASSLAGQLNTEAFF
.	TRBV18	.	TRBJ1-2	TGTGCCAGCTCACCGCTGGGCTGGAAGGCGCGGAATGACTATGGCTACACCTTC	CASSPLGWKARNDYGYTF
.	TRBV15	.	TRBJ1-1	TGTGCCACCAGCAGAGATCGGGGTTTTGAAGCTTTCTTT	CATSRDRGFEAFF
TRBD1	TRBV20-1	few	TRBJ1-1	TGCAGTGCTAGACAGGGGGGGGTGTTCACTGAAGCTTTCTTT	CSARQGGVFTEAFF
TRBD2	TRBV4-1	.	TRBJ2-7	TGCGCCAGCAGTACTAGCGGGGAGGGCTACGAGCAGTACTTC	CASSTSGEGYEQYF
TRBD2	TRBV7-2	.	TRBJ2-2	TGTGCCAGCAGCTTACTCGCGGGGGGGCTGGACGGGGAGCTGTTTTTT	CASSLLAGGLDGELFF
.	TRBV7-2	.	TRBJ1-5	TGTGCCAGCAGCCTGGGACCGAACAATCAGCCCCAGCATTTT	CASSLGPNNQPQHF
.	TRBV12-3/TRBV12-4	.	TRBJ2-3	TGTGCCAGCAGTGATCCAGATACGCAGTATTTT	CASSDPDTQYF
TRBD1	TRBV7-3	.	TRBJ2-1	TGTGCCAGCAGCTTAACAGGGGGCCCCTACAATGAGCAGTTCTTC	CASSLTGGPYNEQFF
.	TRBV5-1	many	TRBJ2-7	TGCGCCAGCAGCTTACCGCAAGGTCGGACGGTGACCTACGAGCAGTACTTC	CASSLPQGRTVTYEQYF
TRBD1	TRBV14	few	TRBJ1-1	TGTGCCAGCAGCCAACAGGGGGTCACTGAAGCTTTCTTT	CASSQQGVTEAFF
TRBD2	TRBV4-2	few	TRBJ2-1	TGTGCCAGCAGCCAAGATCGAGCGGGGAGCTACAATGAGCAGTTCTTC	CASSQDRAGSYNEQFF
.	TRBV18	.	TRBJ1-2	TGTGCCAGCTCACTTGACACGATTTATGGCTACACCTTC	CASSLDTIYGYTF
TRBD2	TRBV4-1	few	TRBJ2-7	TGCGCCAGCAGCCAAGAAGCGGGGGGTTACGAGCAGTACTTC	CASSQEAGGYEQYF
TRBD2	TRBV11-3	few	TRBJ2-5	TGTGCCAGCAGCTTCCGAGGCCAACTGGCGGGAGGAGAGACCCAGTACTTC	CASSFRGQLAGGETQYF
.	TRBV5-1	.	TRBJ1-2	TGCGCCAGCACCGACCCGCCACTTTATGGCTACACCTTC	CASTDPPLYGYTF
.	TRBV2	.	TRBJ2-1	TGTGCCAGCAGTGCAGAAGGTTACAATGAGCAGTTCTTC	CASSAEGYNEQFF
.	TRBV20-1	.	TRBJ1-4	TGCAGTGCCGACGATGCGGAAAAACTGTTTTTT	CSADDAEKLFF
.	TRBV20-1	.	TRBJ2-5	TGCAGTGCTAGAGGAGAAGGAAGCGGAGAGACCCAGTACTTC	CSARGEGSGETQYF